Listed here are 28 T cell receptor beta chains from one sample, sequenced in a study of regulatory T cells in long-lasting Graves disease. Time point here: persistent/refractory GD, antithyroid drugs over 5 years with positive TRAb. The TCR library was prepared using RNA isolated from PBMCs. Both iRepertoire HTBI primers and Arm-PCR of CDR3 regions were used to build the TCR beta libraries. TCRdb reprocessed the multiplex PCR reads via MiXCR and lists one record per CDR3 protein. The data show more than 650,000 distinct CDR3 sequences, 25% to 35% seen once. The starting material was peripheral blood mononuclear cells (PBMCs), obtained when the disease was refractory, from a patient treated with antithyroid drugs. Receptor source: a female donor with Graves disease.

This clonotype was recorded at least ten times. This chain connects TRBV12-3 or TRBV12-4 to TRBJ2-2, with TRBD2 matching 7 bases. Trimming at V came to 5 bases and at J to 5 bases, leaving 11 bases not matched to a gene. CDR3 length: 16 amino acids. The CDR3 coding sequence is TGTGCCAGCAGTAGTACCTGGACTAGGGGAACCGGGGAGCTGTTTTTT. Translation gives CASSSTWTRGTGELFF.

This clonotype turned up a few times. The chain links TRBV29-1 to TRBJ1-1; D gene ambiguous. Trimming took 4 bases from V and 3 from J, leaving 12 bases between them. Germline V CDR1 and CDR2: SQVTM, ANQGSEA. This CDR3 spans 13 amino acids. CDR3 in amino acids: CSVGRARDTEAFF. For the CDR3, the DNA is TGCAGCGTTGGGAGGGCAAGGGACACTGAAGCTTTCTTT.

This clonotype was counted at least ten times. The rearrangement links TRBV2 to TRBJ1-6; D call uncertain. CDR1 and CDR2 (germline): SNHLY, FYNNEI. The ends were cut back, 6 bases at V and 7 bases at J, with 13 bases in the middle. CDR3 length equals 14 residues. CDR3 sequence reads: CASRRAGPNSPLHF. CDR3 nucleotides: TGTGCCAGCAGGCGGGCCGGGCCGAATTCACCCCTCCACTTT. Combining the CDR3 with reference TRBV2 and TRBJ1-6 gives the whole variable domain EPEVTQTPSHQVTQMGQEVILRCVPISNHLYFYWYRQILGQKVEFLVSFYNNEISEKSEIFDDQFSVERPDGSNFTLKIRSTKLEDSAMYFCASRRAGPNSPLHFGNGTRLTVT.

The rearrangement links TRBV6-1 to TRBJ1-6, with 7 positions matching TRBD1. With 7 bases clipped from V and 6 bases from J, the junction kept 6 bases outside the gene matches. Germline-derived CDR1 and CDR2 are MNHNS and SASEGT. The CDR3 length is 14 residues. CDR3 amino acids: CASKPDRLNSPLHF. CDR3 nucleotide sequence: TGTGCCAGCAAACCGGACAGGCTTAATTCACCCCTCCACTTT.

CDR3 DNA: TGCAGCGTTGGACAGGACAATCAGCCCCAGCATTTT. Amino acids: CSVGQDNQPQHF. V usage is TRBV29-1 and J usage is TRBJ1-5; maybe TRBD1 (6 bases). Germline loops: CDR1 SQVTM, CDR2 ANQGSEA. CDR3 length: 12 residues. The V end lost 4 bases, the J end lost 3 bases, and 7 bases lay between the germline ends.

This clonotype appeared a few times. Written as DNA, the CDR3 is TGTGCCAGCAGCAACCTTAGAGGGGCTGAAGCTTTCTTT. Translated: CASSNLRGAEAFF. This rearrangement joins TRBV7-2 to TRBJ1-1, with D possibly matching TRBD1 (5 bases). The CDR3 consists of 13 residues. CDR1 is SGHTA, CDR2 FQGNSA, per germline. V was clipped by 5 bases and J by 6 bases, with 13 bases between them.

In DNA, the CDR3 is TGCAGCGTTGAATATTCGGGAGGTGTGTACAATGAGCAGTTCTTC. This encodes CSVEYSGGVYNEQFF. The rearrangement links TRBV29-1 to TRBJ2-1; 7 bases are shared with TRBD2. Germline assignment: CDR1 SQVTM and CDR2 ANQGSEA. This CDR3 contains 15 residues. Trimming at V came to 2 bases and at J to 4 bases, leaving 8 bases not matched to a gene.

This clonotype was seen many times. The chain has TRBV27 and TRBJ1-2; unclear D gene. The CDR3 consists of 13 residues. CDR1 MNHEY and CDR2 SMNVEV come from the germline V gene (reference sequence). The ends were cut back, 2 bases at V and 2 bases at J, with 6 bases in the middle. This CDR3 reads CASSLNINYGYTF. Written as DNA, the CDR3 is TGTGCCAGCAGTTTAAACATCAACTATGGCTACACCTTC.

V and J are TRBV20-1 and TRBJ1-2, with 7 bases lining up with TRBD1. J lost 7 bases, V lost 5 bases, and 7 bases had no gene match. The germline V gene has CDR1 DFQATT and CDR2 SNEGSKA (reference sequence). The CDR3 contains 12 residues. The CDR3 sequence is CSAGTGATGYTF. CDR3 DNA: TGCAGTGCTGGAACAGGGGCGACTGGCTACACCTTC.

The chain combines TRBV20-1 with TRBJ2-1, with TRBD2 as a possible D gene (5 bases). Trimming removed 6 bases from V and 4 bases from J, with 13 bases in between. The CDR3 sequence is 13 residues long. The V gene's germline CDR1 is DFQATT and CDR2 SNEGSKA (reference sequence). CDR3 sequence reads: CSARTRLYNEQFF. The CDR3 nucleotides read TGCAGTGCCCGAACCCGACTATACAATGAGCAGTTCTTC.

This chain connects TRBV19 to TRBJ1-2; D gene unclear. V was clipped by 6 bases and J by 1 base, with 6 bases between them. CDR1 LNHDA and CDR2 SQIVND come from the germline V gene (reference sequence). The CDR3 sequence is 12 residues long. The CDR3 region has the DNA TGTGCCAGTAGAGAGTATAACTATGGCTACACCTTC. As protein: CASREYNYGYTF.

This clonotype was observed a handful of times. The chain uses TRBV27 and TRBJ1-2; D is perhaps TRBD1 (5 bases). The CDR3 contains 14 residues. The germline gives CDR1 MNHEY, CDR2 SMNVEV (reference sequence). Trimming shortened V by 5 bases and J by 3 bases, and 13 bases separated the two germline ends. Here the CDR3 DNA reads TGTGCCAGCAGTCCCGGGGCCCGACACTATGGCTACACCTTC. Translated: CASSPGARHYGYTF.

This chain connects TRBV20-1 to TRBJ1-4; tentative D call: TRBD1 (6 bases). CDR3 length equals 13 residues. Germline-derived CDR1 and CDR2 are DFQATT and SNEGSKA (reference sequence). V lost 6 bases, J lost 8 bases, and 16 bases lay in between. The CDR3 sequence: CSAPDRRAEKLFF. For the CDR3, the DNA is TGCAGTGCACCCGACAGGCGGGCCGAAAAACTGTTTTTT.

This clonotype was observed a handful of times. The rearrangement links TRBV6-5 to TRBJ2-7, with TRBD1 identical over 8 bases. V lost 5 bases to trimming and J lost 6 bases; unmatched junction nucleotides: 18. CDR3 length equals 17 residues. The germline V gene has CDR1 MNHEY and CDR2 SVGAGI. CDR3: CASSTSTRDRSSLEQYF. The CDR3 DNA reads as TGTGCCAGCAGTACCTCGACCAGGGACAGGAGTTCTCTCGAGCAGTACTTC.

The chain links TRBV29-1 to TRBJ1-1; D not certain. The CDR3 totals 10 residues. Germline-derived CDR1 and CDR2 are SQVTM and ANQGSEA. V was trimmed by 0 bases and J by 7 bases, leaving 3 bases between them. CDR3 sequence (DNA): TGCAGCGTTGAAGAATTTGAAGCTTTCTTT. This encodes CSVEEFEAFF.

The CDR3 DNA reads TGCAGTGCTCGGGCCGGGACGGCGAACACTGAAGCTTTCTTT. The encoded protein is CSARAGTANTEAFF. V and J are TRBV20-1 and TRBJ1-1, with D perhaps matching TRBD1 (5 bases). CDR3 size: 14 residues. Germline lookup yields CDR1 DFQATT and CDR2 SNEGSKA (reference sequence). Trimming left V 5 bases short and J 1 base short, with 14 bases between.

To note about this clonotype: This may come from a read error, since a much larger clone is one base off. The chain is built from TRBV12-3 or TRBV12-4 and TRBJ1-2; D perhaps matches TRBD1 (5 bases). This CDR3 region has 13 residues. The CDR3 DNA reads TGTGCCAGCAGAGGGGACGGCGACTATGGCCACACCTTC. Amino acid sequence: CASRGDGDYGHTF.

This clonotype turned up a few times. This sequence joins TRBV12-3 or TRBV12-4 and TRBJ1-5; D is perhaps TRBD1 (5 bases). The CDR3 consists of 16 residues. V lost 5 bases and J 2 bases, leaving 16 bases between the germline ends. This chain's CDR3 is CASSESRAVGNQPQHF. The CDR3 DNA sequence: TGTGCCAGCAGTGAGTCCAGGGCGGTCGGCAATCAGCCCCAGCATTTT.

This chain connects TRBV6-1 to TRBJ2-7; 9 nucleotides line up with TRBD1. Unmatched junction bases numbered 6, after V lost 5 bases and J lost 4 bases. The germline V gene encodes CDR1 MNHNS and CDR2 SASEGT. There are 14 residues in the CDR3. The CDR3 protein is CASSRGQGRYEQYF. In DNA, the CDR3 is TGTGCCAGCAGTCGAGGACAGGGGAGGTACGAGCAGTACTTC.

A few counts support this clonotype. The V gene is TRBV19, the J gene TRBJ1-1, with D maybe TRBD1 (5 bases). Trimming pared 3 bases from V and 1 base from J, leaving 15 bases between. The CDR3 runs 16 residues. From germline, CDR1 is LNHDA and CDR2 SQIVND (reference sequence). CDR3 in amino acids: CASSIQGRASNTEAFF. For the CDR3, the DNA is TGTGCCAGTAGTATCCAAGGCAGGGCTTCGAACACTGAAGCTTTCTTT.

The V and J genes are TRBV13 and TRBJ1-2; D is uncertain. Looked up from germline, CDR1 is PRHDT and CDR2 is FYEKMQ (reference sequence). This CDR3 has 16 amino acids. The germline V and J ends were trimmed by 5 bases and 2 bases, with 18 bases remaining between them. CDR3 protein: CASSLWGNLSNYGYTF. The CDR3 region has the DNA TGTGCCAGCAGCCTGTGGGGAAACCTGTCGAACTATGGCTACACCTTC.

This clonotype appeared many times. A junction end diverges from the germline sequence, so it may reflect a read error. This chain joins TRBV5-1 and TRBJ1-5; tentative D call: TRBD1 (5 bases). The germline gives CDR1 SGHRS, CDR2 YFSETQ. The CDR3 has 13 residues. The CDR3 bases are TGTGCCAGCAGTGAAGGGGTTGATCAGCCCCAGCATTTT. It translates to CASSEGVDQPQHF.

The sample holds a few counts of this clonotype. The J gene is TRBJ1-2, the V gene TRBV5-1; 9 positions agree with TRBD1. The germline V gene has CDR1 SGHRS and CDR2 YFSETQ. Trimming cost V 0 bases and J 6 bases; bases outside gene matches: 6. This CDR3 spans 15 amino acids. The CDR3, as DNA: TGCGCCAGCAGCTTGGAAACAGGGGGCGCGGATGGCTACACCTTC. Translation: CASSLETGGADGYTF.

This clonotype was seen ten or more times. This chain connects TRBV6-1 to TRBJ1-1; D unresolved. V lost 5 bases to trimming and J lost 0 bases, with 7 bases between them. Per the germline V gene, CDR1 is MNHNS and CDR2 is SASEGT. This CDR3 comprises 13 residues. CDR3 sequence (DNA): TGTGCCAGCAGTAGGGCCATGAACACTGAAGCTTTCTTT. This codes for CASSRAMNTEAFF.

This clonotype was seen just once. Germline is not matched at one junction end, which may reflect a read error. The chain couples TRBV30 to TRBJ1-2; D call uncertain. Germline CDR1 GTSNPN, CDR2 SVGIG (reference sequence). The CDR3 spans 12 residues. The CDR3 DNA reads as TGTGCCTGTAGTGTACAGCTCTATGGCTACACCTTC. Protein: CACSVQLYGYTF.

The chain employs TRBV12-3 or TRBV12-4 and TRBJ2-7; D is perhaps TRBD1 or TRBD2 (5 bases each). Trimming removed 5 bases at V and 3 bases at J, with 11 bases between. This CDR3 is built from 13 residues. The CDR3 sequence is CASSARDGYEQYF. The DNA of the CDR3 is TGTGCCAGCAGTGCCCGGGACGGCTACGAGCAGTACTTC.

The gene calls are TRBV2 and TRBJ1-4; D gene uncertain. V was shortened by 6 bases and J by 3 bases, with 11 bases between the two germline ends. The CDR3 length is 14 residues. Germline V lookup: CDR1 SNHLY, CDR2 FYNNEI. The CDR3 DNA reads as TGTGCCAGCAGAGACGGACCATCTAATGAAAAACTGTTTTTT. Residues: CASRDGPSNEKLFF.

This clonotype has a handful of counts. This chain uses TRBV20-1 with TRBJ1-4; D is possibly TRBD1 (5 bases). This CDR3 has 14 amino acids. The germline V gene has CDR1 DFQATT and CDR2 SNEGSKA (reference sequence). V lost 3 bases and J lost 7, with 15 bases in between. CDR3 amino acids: CSASLGALAEKLFF. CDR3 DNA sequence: TGCAGTGCTAGTCTTGGGGCGTTGGCTGAAAAACTGTTTTTT.